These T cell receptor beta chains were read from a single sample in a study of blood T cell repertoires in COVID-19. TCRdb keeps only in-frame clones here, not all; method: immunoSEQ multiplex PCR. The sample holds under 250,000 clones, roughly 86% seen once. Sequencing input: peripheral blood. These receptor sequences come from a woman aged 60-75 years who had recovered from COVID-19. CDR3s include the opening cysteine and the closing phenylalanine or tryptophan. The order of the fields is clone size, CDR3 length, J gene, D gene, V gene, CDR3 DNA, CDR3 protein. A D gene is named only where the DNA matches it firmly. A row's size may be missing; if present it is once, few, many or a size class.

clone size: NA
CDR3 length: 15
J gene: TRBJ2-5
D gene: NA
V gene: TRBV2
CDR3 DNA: TGTGCCAGCAGTGAGGGTAGGACAGTTCAAGAGACCCAGTACTTC
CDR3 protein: CASSEGRTVQETQYF

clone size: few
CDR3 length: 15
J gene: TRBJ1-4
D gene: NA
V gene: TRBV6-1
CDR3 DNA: TGTGCCAGCAGTGAACGCGGCAGGGGTAATGAAAAACTGTTTTTT
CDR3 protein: CASSERGRGNEKLFF

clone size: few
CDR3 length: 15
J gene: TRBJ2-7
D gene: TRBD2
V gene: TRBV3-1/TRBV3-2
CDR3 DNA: TGTGCCACCCCCGGGATAGCGGGACCAGAGGGCGAGCAGTACTTC
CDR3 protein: CATPGIAGPEGEQYF

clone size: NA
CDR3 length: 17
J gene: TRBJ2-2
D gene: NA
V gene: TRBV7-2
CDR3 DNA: TGTGCCAGCAGCTTAGTTTCTGGCAGGGGTGCCACCGGGGAGCTGTTTTTT
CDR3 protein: CASSLVSGRGATGELFF

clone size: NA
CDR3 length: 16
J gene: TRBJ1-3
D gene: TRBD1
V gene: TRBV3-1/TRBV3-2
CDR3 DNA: TGTGCCAGCAGCCAAGGGGGACAGGGGTTAGAAAACACCATATATTTT
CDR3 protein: CASSQGGQGLENTIYF

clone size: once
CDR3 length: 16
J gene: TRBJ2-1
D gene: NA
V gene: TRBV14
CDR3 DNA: TGTGCCAGCAGCCAGGACCTCGGGGAGGCCTACAATGAGCAGTTCTTC
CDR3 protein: CASSQDLGEAYNEQFF

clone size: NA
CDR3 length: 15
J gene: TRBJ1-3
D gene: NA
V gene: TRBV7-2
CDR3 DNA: TGTGCCAGCAGCTTAGGACACGACTACCTAAACACCATATATTTT
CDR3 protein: CASSLGHDYLNTIYF

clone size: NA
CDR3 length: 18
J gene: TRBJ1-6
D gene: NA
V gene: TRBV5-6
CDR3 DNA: TGTGCCAGCAGCTTGAGGTGGGCCTATCGGGACTCGTATTCACCCCTCCACTTT
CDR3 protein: CASSLRWAYRDSYSPLHF

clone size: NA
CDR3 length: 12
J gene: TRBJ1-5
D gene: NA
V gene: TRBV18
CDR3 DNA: TGTGCCAGCTCACCACCGGGGGGGCCCCAGCATTTT
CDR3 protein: CASSPPGGPQHF

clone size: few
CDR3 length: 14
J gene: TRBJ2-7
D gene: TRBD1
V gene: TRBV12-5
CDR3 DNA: TGTGCTAGTGCCCGAGGGGACAGCTCCTACGAGCAGTACTTC
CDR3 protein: CASARGDSSYEQYF

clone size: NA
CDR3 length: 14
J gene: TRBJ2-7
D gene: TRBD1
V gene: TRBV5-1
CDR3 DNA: TGCGCCAGCAGCGGGGGACAGGGAGCCTACGAGCAGTACTTC
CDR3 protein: CASSGGQGAYEQYF

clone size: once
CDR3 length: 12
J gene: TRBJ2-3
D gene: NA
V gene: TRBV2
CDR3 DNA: TGTGCCAGCAGTCTTTCGACAGATACGCAGTATTTT
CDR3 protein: CASSLSTDTQYF

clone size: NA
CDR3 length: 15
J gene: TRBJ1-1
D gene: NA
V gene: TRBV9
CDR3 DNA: TGTGCCAGCAGCCCGTGGACAGACTCGAACACTGAAGCTTTCTTT
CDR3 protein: CASSPWTDSNTEAFF

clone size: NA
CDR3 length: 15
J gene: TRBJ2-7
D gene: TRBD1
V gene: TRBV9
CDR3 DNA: TGTGCCAGCAGCGTAGATGGGCGACCAGGGGGCGAGCAGTACTTC
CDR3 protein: CASSVDGRPGGEQYF

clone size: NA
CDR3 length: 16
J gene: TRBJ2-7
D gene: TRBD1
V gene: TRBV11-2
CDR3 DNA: TGTGCCAGCAGCTTTGGACCCGGGACAGGGACCTACGAGCAGTACTTC
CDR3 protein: CASSFGPGTGTYEQYF

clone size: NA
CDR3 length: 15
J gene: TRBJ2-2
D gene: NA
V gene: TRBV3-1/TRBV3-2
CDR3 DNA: TGTGCCAGCAGCCCCGGGACACCGAACACCGGGGAGCTGTTTTTT
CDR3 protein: CASSPGTPNTGELFF

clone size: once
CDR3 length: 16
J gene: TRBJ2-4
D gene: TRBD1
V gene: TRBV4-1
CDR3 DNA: TGCGCCAGCAGCCAGGGACAGGGTCTAGCCAAAAACATTCAGTACTTC
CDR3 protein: CASSQGQGLAKNIQYF

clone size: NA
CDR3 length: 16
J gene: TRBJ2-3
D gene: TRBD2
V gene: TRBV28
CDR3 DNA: TGTGCCAGCAGCCCCCTAGCGGGGGGGAACACAGATACGCAGTATTTT
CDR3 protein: CASSPLAGGNTDTQYF

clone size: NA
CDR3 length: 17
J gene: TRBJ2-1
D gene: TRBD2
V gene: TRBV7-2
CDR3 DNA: TGTGCCAGCAGCTTCCGGACTAGCGGGGGGCGCACTAATGAGCAGTTCTTC
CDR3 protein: CASSFRTSGGRTNEQFF

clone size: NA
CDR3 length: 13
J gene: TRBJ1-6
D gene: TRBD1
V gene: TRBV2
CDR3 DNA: TGTGCCAGCTACCGGGACAGCGTACAACCCCTCCACTTT
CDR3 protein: CASYRDSVQPLHF

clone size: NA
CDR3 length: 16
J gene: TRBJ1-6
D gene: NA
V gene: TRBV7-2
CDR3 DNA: TGTGCCAGCAGCTTAGGGGCGGGCGCCTATAATTCACCCCTCCACTTT
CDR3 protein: CASSLGAGAYNSPLHF

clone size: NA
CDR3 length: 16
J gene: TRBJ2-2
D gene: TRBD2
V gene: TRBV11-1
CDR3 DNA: TGTGCCAGTAGGACCGGACTAGCGGGGTTCACCGGGGAGCTGTTTTTT
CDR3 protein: CASRTGLAGFTGELFF

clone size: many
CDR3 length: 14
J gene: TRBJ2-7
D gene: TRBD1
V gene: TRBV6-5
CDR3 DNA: TGTGCCAGCAGTCACCGGGACAGGCTCTACGAGCAGTACTTC
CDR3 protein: CASSHRDRLYEQYF

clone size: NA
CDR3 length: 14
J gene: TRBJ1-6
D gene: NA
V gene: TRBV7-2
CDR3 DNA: TGTGCCAGCAGCTTAGCCGGGGGAGGTTCACCCCTCCACTTT
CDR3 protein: CASSLAGGGSPLHF

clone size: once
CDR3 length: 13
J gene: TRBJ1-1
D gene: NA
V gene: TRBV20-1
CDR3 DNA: TGCAGTGCAAGTGGAGCGATTTACACTGAAGCTTTCTTT
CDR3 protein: CSASGAIYTEAFF

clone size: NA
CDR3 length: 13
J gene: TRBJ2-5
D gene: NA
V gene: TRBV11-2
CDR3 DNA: TGTGCCAGCAGCCCACCCGGGGGGCATCCCCAGTACTTC
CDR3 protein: CASSPPGGHPQYF

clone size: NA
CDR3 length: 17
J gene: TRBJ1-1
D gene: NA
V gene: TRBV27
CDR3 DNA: TGTGCCAGCAGTTTTAGGCCACCGCTTGAGGTGAACACTGAAGCTTTCTTT
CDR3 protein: CASSFRPPLEVNTEAFF

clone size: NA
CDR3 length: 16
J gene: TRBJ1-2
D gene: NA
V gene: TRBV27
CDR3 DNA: TGTGCCAGCAGTTTAGTGGGTGGGGGCAGCAACTATGGCTACACCTTC
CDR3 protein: CASSLVGGGSNYGYTF

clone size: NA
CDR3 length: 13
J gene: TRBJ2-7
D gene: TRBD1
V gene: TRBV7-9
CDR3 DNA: TGTGCCAGCAGGGGGACAGAATCTTACGAGCAGTACTTC
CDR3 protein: CASRGTESYEQYF

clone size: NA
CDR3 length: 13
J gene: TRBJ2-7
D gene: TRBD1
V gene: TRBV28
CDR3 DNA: TGTGCCAGCAGCCTGACAGGGCCCTACGAGCAGTACTTC
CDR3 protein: CASSLTGPYEQYF

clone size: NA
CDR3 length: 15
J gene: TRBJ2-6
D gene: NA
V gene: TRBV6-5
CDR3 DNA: TGTGCCAGCAGTTATGCGAACCCTGGGGCCAACGTCCTGACTTTC
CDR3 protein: CASSYANPGANVLTF

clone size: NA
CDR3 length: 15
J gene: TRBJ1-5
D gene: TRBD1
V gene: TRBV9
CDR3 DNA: TGTGCCAGCAGCGCCGGGGACAGCGCTATGCAGCCCCAGCATTTT
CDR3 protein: CASSAGDSAMQPQHF

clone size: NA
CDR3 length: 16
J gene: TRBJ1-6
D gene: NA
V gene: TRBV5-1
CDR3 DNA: TGCGCCAGCAGTCTACCCGGAAGTCAGCAGGGCTCACCCCTCCACTTT
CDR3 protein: CASSLPGSQQGSPLHF

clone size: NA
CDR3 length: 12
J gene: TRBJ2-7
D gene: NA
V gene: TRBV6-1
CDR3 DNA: TGTGCCAGCAGTGAAGCAGGGAGAGAGCAGTACTTC
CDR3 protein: CASSEAGREQYF

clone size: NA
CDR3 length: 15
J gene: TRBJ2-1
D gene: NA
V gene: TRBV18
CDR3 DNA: TGTGCCAGCTCCCCCTTCAGGGACACGGGCAATGAGCAGTTCTTC
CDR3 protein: CASSPFRDTGNEQFF

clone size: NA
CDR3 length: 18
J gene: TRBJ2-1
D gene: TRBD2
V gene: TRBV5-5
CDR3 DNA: TGTGCCAGCAGCTTGCGGTTAGCGGGGACCCAAGGGGGGGTTGAGCAGTTCTTC
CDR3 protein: CASSLRLAGTQGGVEQFF

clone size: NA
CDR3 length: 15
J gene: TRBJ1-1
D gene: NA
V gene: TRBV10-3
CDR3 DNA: TGTGCCATCAGTGTTCAAGCAAGCCAGAACACTGAAGCTTTCTTT
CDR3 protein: CAISVQASQNTEAFF

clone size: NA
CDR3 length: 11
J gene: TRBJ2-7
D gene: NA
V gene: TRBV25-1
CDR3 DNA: TGTGCCAGCAGTGAATCATCCGAGCAGTACTTC
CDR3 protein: CASSESSEQYF

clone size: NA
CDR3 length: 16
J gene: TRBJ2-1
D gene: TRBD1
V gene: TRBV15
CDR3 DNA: TGTGCCACCAGCAGAGGAGAGGGACAGGCCTACAATGAGCAGTTCTTC
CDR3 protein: CATSRGEGQAYNEQFF

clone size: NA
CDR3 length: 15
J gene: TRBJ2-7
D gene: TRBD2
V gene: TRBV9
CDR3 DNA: TGTGCCAGCAGCAGCCGGGACTACACTTCCTACGAGCAGTACTTC
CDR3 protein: CASSSRDYTSYEQYF

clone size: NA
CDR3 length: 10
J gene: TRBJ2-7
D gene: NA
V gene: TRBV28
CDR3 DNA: TGTGCCAGCCAGGCCCACGAGCAGTACTTC
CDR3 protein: CASQAHEQYF

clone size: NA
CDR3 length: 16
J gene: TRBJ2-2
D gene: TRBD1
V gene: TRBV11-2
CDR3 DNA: TGTGCCAGCAGCTCCCGACAGGGCGCGAACACCGGGGAGCTGTTTTTT
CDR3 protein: CASSSRQGANTGELFF

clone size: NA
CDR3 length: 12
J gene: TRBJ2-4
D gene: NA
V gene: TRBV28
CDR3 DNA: TGTGCCAGCAGTTTGTTTCTCAACATTCAGTACTTC
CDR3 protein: CASSLFLNIQYF

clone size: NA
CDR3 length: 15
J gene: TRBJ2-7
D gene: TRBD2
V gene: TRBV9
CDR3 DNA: TGTGCCAGCAGCTTAGAGGGGACTAGCGGGGTGGAGCAGTACTTC
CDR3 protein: CASSLEGTSGVEQYF

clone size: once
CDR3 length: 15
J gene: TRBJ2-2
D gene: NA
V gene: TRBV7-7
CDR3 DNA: TGTGCCAACCCAAGACAGCGAGCGAACACCGGGGAGCTGTTTTTT
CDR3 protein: CANPRQRANTGELFF

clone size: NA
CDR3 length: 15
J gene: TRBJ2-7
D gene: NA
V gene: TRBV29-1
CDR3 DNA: TGCAGCGTTGAAGACAGCGAACGACCATATTACGAGCAGTACTTC
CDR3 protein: CSVEDSERPYYEQYF

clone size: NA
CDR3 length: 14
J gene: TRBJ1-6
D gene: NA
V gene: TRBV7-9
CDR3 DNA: TGTGCCAGCAGCTTACCGGGGAGTGATTCACCCCTCCACTTT
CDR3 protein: CASSLPGSDSPLHF

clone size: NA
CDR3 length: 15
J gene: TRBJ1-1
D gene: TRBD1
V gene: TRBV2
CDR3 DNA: TGTGCCAGCAGGCTAGACAGGGGGCATGACACTGAAGCTTTCTTT
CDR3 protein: CASRLDRGHDTEAFF

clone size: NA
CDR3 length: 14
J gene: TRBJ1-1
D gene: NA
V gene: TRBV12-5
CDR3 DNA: TGTGCTAGTGGTCTTGGACAGCTTAACACTGAAGCTTTCTTT
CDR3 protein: CASGLGQLNTEAFF

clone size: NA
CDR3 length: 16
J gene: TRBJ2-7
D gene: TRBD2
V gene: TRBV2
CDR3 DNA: TGTGCCAGCAGTGAACTAGCGGGGGCTGTCGCCTACGAGCAGTACTTC
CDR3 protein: CASSELAGAVAYEQYF

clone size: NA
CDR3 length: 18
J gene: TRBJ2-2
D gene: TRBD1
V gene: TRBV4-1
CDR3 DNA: TGCGCCAGCAGCCAAGATCTGGGCAGGGGGATGAACACCGGGGAGCTGTTTTTT
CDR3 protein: CASSQDLGRGMNTGELFF

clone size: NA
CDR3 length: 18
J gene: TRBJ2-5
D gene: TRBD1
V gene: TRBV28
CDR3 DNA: TGTGCCAGCAGTCCAGCATCGCAGGGGGCTGCTGCACAAGAGACCCAGTACTTC
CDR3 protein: CASSPASQGAAAQETQYF

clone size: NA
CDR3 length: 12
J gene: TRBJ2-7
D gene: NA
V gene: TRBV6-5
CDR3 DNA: TGTGCCAGCAGTACGACAGTTACTGAGCAGTACTTC
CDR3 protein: CASSTTVTEQYF

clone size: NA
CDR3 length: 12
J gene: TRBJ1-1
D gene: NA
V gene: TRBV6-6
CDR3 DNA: TGTGCCAGCAGGGACACTCTTGGGGAAGCTTTCTTT
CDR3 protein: CASRDTLGEAFF

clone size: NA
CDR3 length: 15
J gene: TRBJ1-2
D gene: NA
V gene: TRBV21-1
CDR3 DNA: TGTGCCAGCAGCAAATCCTCAGGGGGCAGCTATGGCTACACCTTC
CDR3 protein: CASSKSSGGSYGYTF

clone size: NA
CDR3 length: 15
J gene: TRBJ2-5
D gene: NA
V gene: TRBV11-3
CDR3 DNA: TGTGCCAGCAGCTTAGGTGGTAGCGGAGAAGAGACCCAGTACTTC
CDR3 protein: CASSLGGSGEETQYF

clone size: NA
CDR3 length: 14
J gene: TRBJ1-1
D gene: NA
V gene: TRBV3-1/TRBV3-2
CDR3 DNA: TGTGCCAGCAGCCAAGATCTGGCGGACACTGAAGCTTTCTTT
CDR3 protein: CASSQDLADTEAFF

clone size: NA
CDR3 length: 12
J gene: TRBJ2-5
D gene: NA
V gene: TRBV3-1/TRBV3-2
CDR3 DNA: TGTGCCAGCAGCCGGCTCCAAGAGACCCAGTACTTC
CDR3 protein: CASSRLQETQYF

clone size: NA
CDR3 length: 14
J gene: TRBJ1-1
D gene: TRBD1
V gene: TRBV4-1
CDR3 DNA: TGCGCCAGCAGCCAAGACAGGGGGGCGAATGAAGCTTTCTTT
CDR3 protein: CASSQDRGANEAFF

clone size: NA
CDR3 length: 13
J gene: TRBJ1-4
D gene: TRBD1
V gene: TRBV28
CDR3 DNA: TGTGCCAGCAGTTTAGGACAGGTACAAAAACTGTTTTTT
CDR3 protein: CASSLGQVQKLFF